The 20 T cell receptor beta chains given below trace back to one sample, sequenced in a study of blood T cell repertoires in COVID-19. The method was immunoSEQ multiplex PCR; TCRdb's version includes in-frame clones alone and lacks a portion of them. The sample has some 80,000 clones, around 84% seen once. Sequenced sample: peripheral blood. The receptor set was obtained from a man aged 55 to 70 with COVID-19, enrolled during active disease.

This chain connects TRBV15 to TRBJ1-1; TRBD1 matches 10 bases. The CDR3 runs to 19 residues. Germline V gene lookup returns CDR1 LNHNV and CDR2 YYDKDF (reference sequence). The V segment lost 3 bases and the J segment 0 bases; nucleotides outside the gene matches: 13. CDR3 nucleotide sequence: TGTGCCACCAGCAGCTACTTCCGGGACAGGGGCTTTATGAACACTGAAGCTTTCTTT. As protein: CATSSYFRDRGFMNTEAFF. Full variable domain (missing parts from reference TRBV15 and TRBJ1-1): DAMVIQNPRYQVTQFGKPVTLSCSQTLNHNVMYWYQQKSSQAPKLLFHYYDKDFNNEADTPDNFQSRRPNTSFCFLDIRSPGLGDTAMYLCATSSYFRDRGFMNTEAFFGQGTRLTVV.

The V call is TRBV28, the J call TRBJ1-2; 7 positions match TRBD1. The V gene's germline CDR1 is MDHEN and CDR2 SYDVKM. Trimming at V came to 6 bases and at J to 3 bases, leaving 4 bases not matched to a gene. The CDR3 is 13 amino acids. CDR3 sequence reads: CASRTGTDYGYTF. The CDR3 bases are TGTGCCAGCAGGACCGGGACAGACTATGGCTACACCTTC.

The chain employs TRBV6-5 and TRBJ1-1; D gene ambiguous. This CDR3 is built from 15 residues. CDR1 MNHEY and CDR2 SVGAGI come from the germline V gene. Trimming left V 7 bases short and J 3 bases short, with 18 bases between. The CDR3 loop is CASNLHSGMDTEAFF. Written as DNA, the CDR3 is TGTGCCAGCAACCTCCATTCCGGGATGGACACTGAAGCTTTCTTT.

V and J are TRBV9 and TRBJ2-2; 7 bases agree with TRBD1. CDR1 and CDR2 from the germline V gene are SGDLS and YYNGEE. The length of the CDR3 is 17 residues. V shed 3 bases, J shed 0 bases, and the junction held 8 bases outside the gene matches. In nucleotides, the CDR3 is TGTGCCAGCAGCGGAGAGGGGACAGAGTCGAACACCGGGGAGCTGTTTTTT. Its protein product is CASSGEGTESNTGELFF.

The chain employs TRBV5-1 and TRBJ2-3, with 9 bases that match TRBD2. Germline CDR1 SGHRS, CDR2 YFSETQ. V shed 0 bases, J shed 10 bases, and the junction held 6 bases outside the gene matches. This CDR3 comprises 14 residues. The CDR3 region is CASSLGLAGLAQYF. The CDR3 DNA is TGCGCCAGCAGCTTGGGGCTAGCGGGGCTAGCGCAGTATTTT.

This clone appeared a single time. The V gene is TRBV25-1, the J gene TRBJ2-7; D not resolved. The CDR3 is 14 residues long. V gave up 2 bases and J gave up 2 bases, with 10 bases separating them. The germline gives CDR1 MGHDK, CDR2 SYGVNS. The CDR3 coding sequence is TGTGCCAGCAGTGAACGCGGCAAAGCCTACGAGCAGTACTTC. Its protein is CASSERGKAYEQYF.

In the case of this clone: The sample contains more than one DNA sequence encoding this CDR3. The rearrangement uses TRBV10-2 and TRBJ2-2; TRBD1 matches 11 bases. Trimming removed 6 bases from V and 5 bases from J; junction bases left unmatched: 5. CDR3 size: 15 residues. Germline assignment: CDR1 WSHSY and CDR2 SAAADI. CDR3 amino acids: CASRLDRGRTGELFF. CDR3 in DNA: TGCGCCAGCAGATTGGACAGGGGGCGTACCGGGGAGCTGTTTTTT.

The chain carries TRBV19 and TRBJ1-5; 9 positions agree with TRBD1. The CDR3 loop spans 15 amino acids. J lost 7 bases, V lost 4 bases, and 8 bases had no gene match. Germline values: CDR1 LNHDA, CDR2 SQIVND (reference sequence). The CDR3 loop reads CASSTGTGLGQPQHF. DNA for the CDR3: TGTGCCAGTAGTACCGGGACAGGGCTGGGACAGCCCCAGCATTTT. Using reference TRBV19 and TRBJ1-5 for the parts outside the CDR3, the full variable domain is DGGITQSPKYLFRKEGQNVTLSCEQNLNHDAMYWYRQDPGQGLRLIYYSQIVNDFQKGDIAEGYSVSREKKESFPLTVTSAQKNPTAFYLCASSTGTGLGQPQHFGDGTRLSIL.

V and J are TRBV5-4 and TRBJ1-2; TRBD1 matches at 8 bases. The CDR3 extends over 13 amino acids. From germline, CDR1 is SGHNT and CDR2 YYREEE (reference sequence). J was trimmed by 6 bases and V by 4 bases; bases with no gene match: 5. The CDR3 loop reads CASSVGQEDGYTF. The CDR3 DNA follows: TGTGCCAGCAGCGTGGGACAGGAGGATGGCTACACCTTC.

The gene calls are TRBV9 and TRBJ2-1, with TRBD1 identical over 9 bases. Germline lookup yields CDR1 SGDLS and CDR2 YYNGEE. The CDR3 loop spans 17 amino acids. The V segment lost 6 bases and the J segment 10 bases; nucleotides outside the gene matches: 20. The CDR3 nucleotides are TGTGCCAGCACCTCCAGTGTTGGACAGGGGCTTCGGGGGGAGCAGTTCTTC. Its translation is CASTSSVGQGLRGEQFF. The variable domain in full, completed from reference TRBV9 and TRBJ2-1, reads DSGVTQTPKHLITATGQRVTLRCSPRSGDLSVYWYQQSLDQGLQFLIQYYNGEERAKGNILERFSAQQFPDLHSELNLSSLELGDSALYFCASTSSVGQGLRGEQFFGPGTRLTVL.

The chain has TRBV6-5 and TRBJ1-1, with D unresolved. CDR1 is MNHEY and CDR2 is SVGAGI in the germline V gene. This CDR3 region has 16 residues. Trimming cost V 3 bases and J 1 base, with 15 bases left between them. Written as DNA, the CDR3 is TGTGCCAGCAGTTATTTTTCCGACAACGAGAACACTGAAGCTTTCTTT. This gives the protein CASSYFSDNENTEAFF.

This clone has only a few counts. J is TRBJ1-3 and V is TRBV14; a weak D match, TRBD1 (5 bases). CDR3 length: 16 amino acids. Germline V gives CDR1 SGHDN, CDR2 FVKESK. Trimming took 1 base from V and 7 from J, leaving 17 bases between them. The CDR3: CASSQVGGPGINTIYF. The CDR3 region has the DNA TGTGCCAGCAGCCAAGTTGGCGGTCCAGGGATTAACACCATATATTTT.

The CDR3 here is CASSLLLGGNQPQHF. The CDR3 bases are TGTGCCAGCAGCTTGCTGCTCGGTGGCAATCAGCCCCAGCATTTT. The V call is TRBV7-3, the J call TRBJ1-5; D is unresolved. The CDR3 runs to 15 residues. Germline V gene sequence: CDR1 SGHTA, CDR2 FQGTGA. V was shortened by 3 bases and J by 2 bases, with 11 bases between the two germline ends.

V is TRBV24-1 and J is TRBJ2-5; D unresolved. CDR1 is KGHDR, CDR2 SFDVKD, per germline. The CDR3 sequence is 15 residues long. V shed 2 bases and J shed 2 bases, with 11 bases lying between them. CDR3 nucleotide sequence: TGTGCCACCAGTGATTCCATCGGTTTACAAGAGACCCAGTACTTC. It translates to CATSDSIGLQETQYF.

The V gene is TRBV11-2, the J gene TRBJ1-2; 7 nucleotides align to TRBD1. Unmatched junction bases numbered 21, after V lost 4 bases and J lost 4 bases. CDR1 SGHAT and CDR2 FQNNGV come from the germline V gene. This CDR3 region has 19 residues. For the CDR3, the DNA is TGTGCCAGCAGCTCTGGAGGTGCTTCGACAGGGCGCTTTGTCTATGGCTACACCTTC. Residues: CASSSGGASTGRFVYGYTF.

This clone has a handful of counts. V usage is TRBV5-5 and J usage is TRBJ2-1, with 10 bases lining up with TRBD1. Germline assignment: CDR1 SGHKS and CDR2 YYEKEE (reference sequence). Trimming cost V 7 bases and J 7 bases; bases outside gene matches: 8. This CDR3 has 14 residues. The CDR3 sequence: CASGWDRGGNEQFF. The DNA for the CDR3 is TGTGCCAGCGGATGGGACAGGGGCGGGAATGAGCAGTTCTTC.

The CDR3 is CASSHTYVPGANVLTF. The CDR3 DNA reads as TGCGCCAGCAGTCATACATATGTGCCTGGGGCCAACGTCCTGACTTTC. The V gene is TRBV4-1, the J gene TRBJ2-6; unclear D gene. V was pared by 6 bases and J by 2 bases, with 14 bases between. Germline lookup yields CDR1 MGHRA and CDR2 YSYEKL. CDR3 length: 16 residues.

The chain recombines TRBV5-1 with TRBJ2-5, with D maybe TRBD1 (6 bases). The V gene lost 6 bases and the J gene lost 4 bases, with 16 bases spanning the gap. The CDR3 runs to 14 residues. The germline V gene encodes CDR1 SGHRS and CDR2 YFSETQ. This CDR3 is CASKQGLIGETQYF. As DNA, the CDR3 is TGCGCCAGCAAACAGGGATTGATCGGAGAGACCCAGTACTTC.

In its sample, this clone was seen a few times. V is TRBV5-5 and J is TRBJ2-5, with 9 bases identical to TRBD1. The CDR3 covers 16 residues. CDR1 and CDR2 (germline): SGHKS, YYEKEE (reference sequence). Losses at the gene ends were 3 bases for V and 5 bases for J; bases not matched to a gene: 11. The CDR3, as DNA: TGTGCCAGCAGCTCCCCCGGGACAGGGATGGCGGAGACCCAGTACTTC. This gives the protein CASSSPGTGMAETQYF.

This chain joins TRBV6-5 and TRBJ2-7; weak D call: TRBD1 (6 bases). Germline V gives CDR1 MNHEY, CDR2 SVGAGI. The CDR3 is 15 amino acids. V lost 0 bases to trimming and J lost 1 base, with 10 bases between them. The CDR3 DNA follows: TGTGCCAGCAGTTACTCACTGACAGGATCCTACGAGCAGTACTTC. Protein: CASSYSLTGSYEQYF.